These T cell receptor beta chains were read from a single sample in a study of cytomegalovirus exposure and HLA in healthy donors. The repertoire was sequenced with immunoSEQ multiplex PCR; TCRdb's copy has only in-frame clones and lacks some. The sample lists 200,000 to 250,000 clones, over 60% occurring once. Sequences were obtained from PBMCs. The receptors stem from a young man in good health and CMV-seronegative. The CDR3 runs from the conserved cysteine through the conserved F or W. A D gene is named only where the DNA matches it firmly. Size values are once, few and many counts, or a class for expanded clones, and some rows have none.

J | D | size | V | DNA | CDR3
TRBJ2-3 | TRBD1 | NA | TRBV28 | TGTGCCAGCAGTACGAGGACAGGATCGGATACGCAGTATTTT | CASSTRTGSDTQYF
TRBJ2-2 | TRBD2 | NA | TRBV7-9 | TGTGCCAGCAGCTTACCCCGGACTAGCGGAGAGGAACCGGGCTTGAGGTTTTTT | CASSLPRTSGEEPGLRFF
TRBJ2-1 | NA | NA | TRBV13 | TGTGCCAGCAGCCCCCGGGGATACAATGAGCAGTTCTTC | CASSPRGYNEQFF
TRBJ2-3 | TRBD2 | once | TRBV6-5 | TGTGCCAGCAGTTACCTACTAGCGGGAGTCGCAGATACGCAGTATTTT | CASSYLLAGVADTQYF
TRBJ2-5 | TRBD2 | few | TRBV7-3 | TGTGCCAGCAGCTTACTAGCGGGGGAAGAGACCCAGTACTTC | CASSLLAGEETQYF
TRBJ1-1 | TRBD1 | NA | TRBV9 | TGTGCCAGCAGCGTCACAGGGGCTAACACTGAAGCTTTCTTT | CASSVTGANTEAFF
TRBJ1-1 | NA | NA | TRBV29-1 | TGCAGCGTTGGCGTCAAAGCGGCCACTGAAGCTTTCTTT | CSVGVKAATEAFF
TRBJ1-2 | TRBD1 | NA | TRBV5-1 | TGCGCCAGCAGCTCGACGATCAGGGGGCGCGCCTATGGCTACACCTTC | CASSSTIRGRAYGYTF
TRBJ1-1 | TRBD1 | NA | TRBV18 | TGTGCCAGCTCACCGGGGACAGGGCAAACTGAAGCTTTCTTT | CASSPGTGQTEAFF
TRBJ1-5 | NA | NA | TRBV19 | TGTGCCAGTAGTATCGACAGTGGGGTCAATCAGCCCCAGCATTTT | CASSIDSGVNQPQHF
TRBJ2-3 | TRBD1 | few | TRBV7-9 | TGTGCCAGCAGCTTCCTTTCCTCAGGGGGCGCGGATACGCAGTATTTT | CASSFLSSGGADTQYF
TRBJ1-2 | TRBD1 | NA | TRBV11-3 | TGTGCCAGCAGCTCGACAGGGTCTAACTATGGCTACACCTTC | CASSSTGSNYGYTF
TRBJ1-5 | TRBD1 | NA | TRBV19 | TGTGCCAGTAGTATAGGGGGGGACAGGGGGCGGCAGCCCCAGCATTTT | CASSIGGDRGRQPQHF
TRBJ1-2 | TRBD1 | NA | TRBV30 | TGTGCCTGGAGTGGGGGGGGACCAGGGGGCCACTATGGCTACACCTTC | CAWSGGGPGGHYGYTF
TRBJ2-1 | NA | NA | TRBV9 | TGTGCCAGCAGCGTGGGGCTCGGCGGGACGGGTCCGTACAATGAGCAGTTCTTC | CASSVGLGGTGPYNEQFF
TRBJ1-1 | TRBD1 | NA | TRBV4-3 | TGCGCCAGCAGCCAAGATATGGGACAGGGGACTGAAGCTTTCTTT | CASSQDMGQGTEAFF
TRBJ2-1 | NA | NA | TRBV30 | TGTGCCTGGAGTGCGACTCTAGTTAGCTCCTACAATGAGCAGTTCTTC | CAWSATLVSSYNEQFF